The TCR beta chain under discussion was sequenced for a study of T cell repertoires in cytomegalovirus infection (dated by TCRdb to the late 2010s). Some background on the complete study: The HLA type of each donor mattered for the analysis, because public TCR beta signatures pointed to carriage of CMV infection along with the matching HLA type.

Overall study results and their limits: The ex vivo response was dominated by HLA-C-restricted CMV-specific TCR beta clonotypes, which also provided the single most frequent clonotype in two of eight donors. In both this cohort and an independent cohort of several hundred donors, the cumulative frequency of public TCR beta family members distinguished carriers of CMV infection plus the relevant HLA type.

Trimmed from V: 3 bases; trimmed from J: 4 bases; junction bases lacking a gene match: 7. Counted from cysteine to phenylalanine, this CDR3 has 16 amino acids. CDR3 DNA is the only sequence kept; it has 48 bases, read in frame from the first base. The germline V gene (reference sequence) gives CDR1 as LNHDA and CDR2 as SQIVND. The sequencer was an Illumina HiSeq 1500. Clones were called with MiXCR by TCRdb after fastp trimmed the public reads at Q25, and only in-frame beta chains were retained. Each entry is one CDR3 protein sequence, shown with its most common DNA and genes. The sample yields 400,000 or so distinct CDR3 sequences; approximately 33% were counted once. The ten largest clones represent 12% to 15% of the sample. This clonotype has just one count. The antigen this receptor binds is unknown. It has no much larger one-base neighbor in the sample; base qualities were not kept. Just one read gives weak support.

This TCR was sampled from a human donor in good health (CMV status not recorded). Some clones in this sample may be carry-over from other donors' samples. Sequences were obtained from PBMCs. The rearranged segments are TRBV19 and TRBJ2-2; TRBD1 fits 8 bases in the junction. The CDR3 is CASSISAGGSTGELFF. The nucleotides are TGTGCCAGTAGTATTTCCGCAGGGGGCAGCACCGGGGAGCTGTTTTTT.